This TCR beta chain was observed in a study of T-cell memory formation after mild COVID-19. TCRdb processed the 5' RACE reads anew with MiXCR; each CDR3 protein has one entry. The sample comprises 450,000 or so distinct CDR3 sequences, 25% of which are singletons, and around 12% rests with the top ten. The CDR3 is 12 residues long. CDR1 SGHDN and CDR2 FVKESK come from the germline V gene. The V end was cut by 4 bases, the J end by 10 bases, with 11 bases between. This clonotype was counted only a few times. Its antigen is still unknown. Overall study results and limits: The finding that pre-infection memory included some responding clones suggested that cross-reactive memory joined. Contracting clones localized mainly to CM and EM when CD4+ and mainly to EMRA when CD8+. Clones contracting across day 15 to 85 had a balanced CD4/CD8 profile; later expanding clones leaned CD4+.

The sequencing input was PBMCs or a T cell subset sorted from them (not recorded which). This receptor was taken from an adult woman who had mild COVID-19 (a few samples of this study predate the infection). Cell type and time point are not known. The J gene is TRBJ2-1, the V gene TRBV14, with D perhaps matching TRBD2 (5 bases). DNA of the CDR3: TGTGCCAGCAGCCGCGGGTCCATGGAGCAGTTCTTC. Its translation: CASSRGSMEQFF.